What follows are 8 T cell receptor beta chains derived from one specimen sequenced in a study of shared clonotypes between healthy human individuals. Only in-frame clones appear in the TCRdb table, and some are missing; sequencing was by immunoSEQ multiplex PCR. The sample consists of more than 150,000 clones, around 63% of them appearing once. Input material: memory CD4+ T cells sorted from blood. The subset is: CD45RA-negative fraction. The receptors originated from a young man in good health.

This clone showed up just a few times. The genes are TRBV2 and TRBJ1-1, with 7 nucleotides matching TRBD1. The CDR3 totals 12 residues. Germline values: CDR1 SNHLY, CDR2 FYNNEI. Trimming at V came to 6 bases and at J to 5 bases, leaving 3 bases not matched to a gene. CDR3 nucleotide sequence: TGTGCCAGCAGCGTACAGGGGACTGAAGCTTTCTTT. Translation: CASSVQGTEAFF.

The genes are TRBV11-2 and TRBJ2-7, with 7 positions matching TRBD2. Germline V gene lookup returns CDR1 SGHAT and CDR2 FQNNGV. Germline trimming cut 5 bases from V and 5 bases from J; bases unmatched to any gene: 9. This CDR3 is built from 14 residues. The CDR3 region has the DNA TGTGCCAGCAGCCCGGCGGGAGTCCGAAACGAGCAGTACTTC. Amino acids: CASSPAGVRNEQYF.

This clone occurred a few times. CDR3 in amino acids: CASSSSGGVGYGYTF. CDR3 sequence (DNA): TGTGCCAGCAGCTCCTCCGGGGGCGTTGGCTATGGCTACACCTTC. The V and J genes are TRBV7-3 and TRBJ1-2; D may be TRBD1 (6 bases). The germline gives CDR1 SGHTA, CDR2 FQGTGA. The CDR3 runs to 15 residues. V was cut by 4 bases and J by 4 bases, with 16 bases left in between.

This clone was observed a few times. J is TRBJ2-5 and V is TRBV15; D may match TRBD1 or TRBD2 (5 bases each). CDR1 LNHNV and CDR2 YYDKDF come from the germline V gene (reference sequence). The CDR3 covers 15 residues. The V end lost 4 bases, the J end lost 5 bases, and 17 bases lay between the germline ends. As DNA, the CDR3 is TGTGCCACCAGCATAGTAGGGGACCGAGGGGAGACCCAGTACTTC. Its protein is CATSIVGDRGETQYF.

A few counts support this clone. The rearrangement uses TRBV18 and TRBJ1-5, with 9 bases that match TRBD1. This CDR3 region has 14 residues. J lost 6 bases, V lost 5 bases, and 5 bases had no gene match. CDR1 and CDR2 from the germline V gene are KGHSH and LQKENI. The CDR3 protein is CASSSRTGVQPQHF. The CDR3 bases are TGTGCCAGCTCATCCCGGACAGGGGTTCAGCCCCAGCATTTT.

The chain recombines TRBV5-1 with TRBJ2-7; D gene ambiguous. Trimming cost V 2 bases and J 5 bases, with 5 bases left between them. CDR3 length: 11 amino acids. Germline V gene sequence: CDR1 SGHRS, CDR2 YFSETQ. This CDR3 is CASSFLHEQYF. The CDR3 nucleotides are TGCGCCAGCAGCTTCCTCCACGAGCAGTACTTC. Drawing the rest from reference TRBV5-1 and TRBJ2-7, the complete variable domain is KAGVTQTPRYLIKTRGQQVTLSCSPISGHRSVSWYQQTPGQGLQFLFEYFSETQRNKGNFPGRFSGRQFSNSRSEMNVSTLELGDSALYLCASSFLHEQYFGPGTRLTVT.

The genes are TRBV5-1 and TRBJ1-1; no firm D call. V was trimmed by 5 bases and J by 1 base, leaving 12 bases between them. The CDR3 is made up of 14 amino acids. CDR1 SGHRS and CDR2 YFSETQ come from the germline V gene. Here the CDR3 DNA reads TGCGCCAGCAGTTACCAGACACCGAACACTGAAGCTTTCTTT. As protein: CASSYQTPNTEAFF.

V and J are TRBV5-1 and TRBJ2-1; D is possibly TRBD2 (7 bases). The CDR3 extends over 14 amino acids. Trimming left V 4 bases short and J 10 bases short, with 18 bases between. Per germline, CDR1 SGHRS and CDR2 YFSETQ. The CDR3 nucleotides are TGCGCCAGCAGCCGGGGAGGGGGAGGGGACGAGCAGTTCTTC. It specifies CASSRGGGGDEQFF.